This T cell receptor beta chain stems from a study of early T cells in non-severe SARS-CoV-2 infection. Study in general: Whole-blood bulk RNA, unsorted, was sequenced, and chains were unpaired. General study points: There was a bias toward anti-spike CD8 responses in VDJdb matching, which missed private and CD4 specificities.

The CDR3 runs 15 residues. The germline CDR1 and CDR2 sequences are DFQATT and SNEGSKA (reference sequence). V was shortened by 4 bases and J by 0 bases, with 13 bases between the two germline ends. This clonotype was seen a few times. Its matching antigen is unknown. The library protocol tagged individual cDNA molecules with unique molecular identifiers. TCRdb re-analysed the 5' RACE reads in MiXCR, keeping a single row per CDR3 protein. The repertoire holds tens of thousands of distinct CDR3 sequences, with around 4.5% as singletons. This TCR came from an adult who was a healthcare worker with PCR-confirmed SARS-CoV-2 infection or an uninfected control (not recorded which). Sequenced here: whole blood, sampled at baseline. This chain joins TRBV20-1 and TRBJ1-5; a weak D match, TRBD1 (5 bases). In DNA, the CDR3 is TGCAGTGCTACCAAAGACAGCCTTAGCAATCAGCCCCAGCATTTT. Its protein is CSATKDSLSNQPQHF.